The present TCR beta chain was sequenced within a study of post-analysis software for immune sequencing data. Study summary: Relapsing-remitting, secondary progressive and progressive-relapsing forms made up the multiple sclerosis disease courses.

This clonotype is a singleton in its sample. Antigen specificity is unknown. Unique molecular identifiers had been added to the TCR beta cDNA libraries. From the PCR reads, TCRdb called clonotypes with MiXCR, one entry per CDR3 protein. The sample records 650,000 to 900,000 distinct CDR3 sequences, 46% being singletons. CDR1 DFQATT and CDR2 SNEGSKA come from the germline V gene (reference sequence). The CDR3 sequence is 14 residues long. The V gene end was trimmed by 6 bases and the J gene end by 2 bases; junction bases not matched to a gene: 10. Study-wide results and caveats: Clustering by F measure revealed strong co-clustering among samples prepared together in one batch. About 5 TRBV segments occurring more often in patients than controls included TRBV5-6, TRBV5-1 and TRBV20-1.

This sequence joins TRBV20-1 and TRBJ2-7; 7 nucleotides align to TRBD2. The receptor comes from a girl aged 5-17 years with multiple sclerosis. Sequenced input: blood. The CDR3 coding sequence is TGCAGTGCGCCCACTAGCGTCTCTCCCTACGAGCAGTACTTC. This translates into CSAPTSVSPYEQYF.